This TCR beta chain was identified in a study of CD8+ T cells in alopecia areata. Sequencing used cDNA as its template, made by extracting RNA and reverse transcribing it. Some clones are missing from TCRdb's copy, which holds only in-frame ones; the method was immunoSEQ multiplex PCR. The sample has about 160,000 clones; roughly 65% are singletons. The study, taken as a whole, reports: While tofacitinib was given, many expanded lesional clones persisted in scalp and blood. Lesional tissue from the scalp (especially in alopecia totalis/universalis) showed higher clonality than normal scalp. Patients shared TCRs less clearly than mice did, possibly for HLA-related reasons.

A note on this clone: Its antigen is undetermined.

Treatment indicated: oral pan-JAK inhibitor, 5-10 mg twice daily. The material was CD4+ T cells sorted from blood, obtained at week 4, from a patient treated with tofacitinib. The TCR comes from a human donor with alopecia areata.

CDR3 region: CASSLFSGPETQYF. As DNA, the CDR3 is TGTGCCAGCAGTTTATTCTCGGGGCCGGAGACCCAGTACTTC. V gene TRBV27 combines with J gene TRBJ2-5; D might be TRBD1 or TRBD2, each matching 5 bases. The CDR3 runs to 14 residues. Trimming stripped 1 base from V and 5 bases from J, with 11 bases between. The germline V gene encodes CDR1 MNHEY and CDR2 SMNVEV (reference sequence).